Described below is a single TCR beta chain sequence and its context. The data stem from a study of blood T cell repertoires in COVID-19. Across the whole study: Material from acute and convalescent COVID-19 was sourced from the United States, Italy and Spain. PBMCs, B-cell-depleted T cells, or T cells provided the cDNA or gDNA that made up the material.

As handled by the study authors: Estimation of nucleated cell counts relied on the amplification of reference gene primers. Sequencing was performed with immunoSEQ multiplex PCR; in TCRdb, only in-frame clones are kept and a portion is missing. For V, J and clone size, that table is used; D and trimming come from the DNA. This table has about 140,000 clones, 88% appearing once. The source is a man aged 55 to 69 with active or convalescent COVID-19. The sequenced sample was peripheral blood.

DNA of the CDR3: TGTGCCAGCAGCCAAGGACACAACACCGGGGAGCTGTTTTTT. Its translation is CASSQGHNTGELFF. V usage is TRBV3-1 (or the pseudogene TRBV3-2) and J usage is TRBJ2-2; D not resolved. Germline-derived CDR1 and CDR2 are LGHDT and YNNKEL (reference sequence). The CDR3 is made up of 14 amino acids. Trimming stripped 1 base from V and 2 bases from J, with 5 bases between.